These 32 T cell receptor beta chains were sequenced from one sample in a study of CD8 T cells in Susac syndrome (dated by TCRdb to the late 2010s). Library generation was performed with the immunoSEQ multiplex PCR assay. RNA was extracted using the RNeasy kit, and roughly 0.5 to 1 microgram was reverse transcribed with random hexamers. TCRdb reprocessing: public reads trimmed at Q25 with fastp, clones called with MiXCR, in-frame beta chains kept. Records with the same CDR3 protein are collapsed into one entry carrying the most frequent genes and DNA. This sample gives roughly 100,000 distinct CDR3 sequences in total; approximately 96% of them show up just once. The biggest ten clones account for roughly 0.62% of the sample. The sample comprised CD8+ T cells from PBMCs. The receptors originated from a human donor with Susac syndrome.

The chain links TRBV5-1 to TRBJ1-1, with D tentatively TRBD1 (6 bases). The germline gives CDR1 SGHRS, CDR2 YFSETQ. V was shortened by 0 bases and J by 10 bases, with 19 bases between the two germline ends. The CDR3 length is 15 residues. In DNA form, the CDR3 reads TGCGCCAGCAGCTTGGAAGTTTCCCAGGGGACGGCAGCTTTCTTT. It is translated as CASSLEVSQGTAAFF.

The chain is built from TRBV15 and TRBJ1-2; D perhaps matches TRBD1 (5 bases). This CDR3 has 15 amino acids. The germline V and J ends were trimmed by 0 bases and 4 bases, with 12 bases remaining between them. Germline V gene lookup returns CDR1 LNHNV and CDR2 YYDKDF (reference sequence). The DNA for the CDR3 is TGTGCCACCAGCAGAGATGTTGAGAGGGGCTATGGCTACACCTTC. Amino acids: CATSRDVERGYGYTF.

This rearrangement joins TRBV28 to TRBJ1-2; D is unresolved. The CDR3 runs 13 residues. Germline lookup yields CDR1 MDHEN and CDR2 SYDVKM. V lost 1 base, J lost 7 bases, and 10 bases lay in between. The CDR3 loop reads CASSLSASRGYTF. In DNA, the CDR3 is TGTGCCAGCAGTTTATCCGCCAGCCGTGGCTACACCTTC.

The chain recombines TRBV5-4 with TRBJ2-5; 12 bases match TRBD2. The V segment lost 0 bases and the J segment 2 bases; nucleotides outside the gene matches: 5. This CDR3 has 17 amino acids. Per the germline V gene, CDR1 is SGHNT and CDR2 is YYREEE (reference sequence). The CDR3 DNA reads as TGTGCCAGCAGCTTGGGTCTAGCGGGGGGGAATCAAGAGACCCAGTACTTC. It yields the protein CASSLGLAGGNQETQYF.

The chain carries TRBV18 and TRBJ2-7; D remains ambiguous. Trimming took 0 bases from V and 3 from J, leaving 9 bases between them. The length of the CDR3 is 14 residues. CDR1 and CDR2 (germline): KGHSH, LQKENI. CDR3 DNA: TGTGCCAGCTCACCACCACCGGACGGCTACGAGCAGTACTTC. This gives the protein CASSPPPDGYEQYF.

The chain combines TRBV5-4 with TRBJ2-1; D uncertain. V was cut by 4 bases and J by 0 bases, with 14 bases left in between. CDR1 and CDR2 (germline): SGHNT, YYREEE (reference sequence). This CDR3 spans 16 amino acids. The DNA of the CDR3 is TGTGCCAGCAGCCGCCCGACGGGCCGCTCCTACAATGAGCAGTTCTTC. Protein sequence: CASSRPTGRSYNEQFF.

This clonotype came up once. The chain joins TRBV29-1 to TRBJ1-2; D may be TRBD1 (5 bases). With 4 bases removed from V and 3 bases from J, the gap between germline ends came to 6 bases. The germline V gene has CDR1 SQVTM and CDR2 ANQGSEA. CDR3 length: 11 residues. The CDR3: CSVVGDYGYTF. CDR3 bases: TGCAGCGTTGTGGGGGACTATGGCTACACCTTC.

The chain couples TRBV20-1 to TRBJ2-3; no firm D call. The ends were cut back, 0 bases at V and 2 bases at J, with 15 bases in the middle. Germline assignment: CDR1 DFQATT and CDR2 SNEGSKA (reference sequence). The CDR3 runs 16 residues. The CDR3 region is CSAREIPPRDTDTQYF. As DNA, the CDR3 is TGCAGTGCTAGAGAAATTCCCCCTAGGGACACAGATACGCAGTATTTT.

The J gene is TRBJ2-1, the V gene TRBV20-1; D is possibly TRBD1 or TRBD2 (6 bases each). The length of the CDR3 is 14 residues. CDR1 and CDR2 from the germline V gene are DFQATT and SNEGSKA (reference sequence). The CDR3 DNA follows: TGCACTTCAGGGGCGGGGCGCTCCTACAATGAGCAGTTCTTC. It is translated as CTSGAGRSYNEQFF.

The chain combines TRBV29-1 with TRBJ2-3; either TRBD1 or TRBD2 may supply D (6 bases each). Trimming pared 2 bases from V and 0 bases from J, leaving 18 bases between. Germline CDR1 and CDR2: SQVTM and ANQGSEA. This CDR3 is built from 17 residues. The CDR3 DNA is TGCAGCGTTGAACTAAACACGGGGGCTCAGAGCACAGATACGCAGTATTTT. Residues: CSVELNTGAQSTDTQYF.

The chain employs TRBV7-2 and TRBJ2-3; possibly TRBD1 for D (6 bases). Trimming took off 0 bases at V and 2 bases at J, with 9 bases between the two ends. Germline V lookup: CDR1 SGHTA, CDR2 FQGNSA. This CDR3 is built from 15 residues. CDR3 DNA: TGTGCCAGCAGCTTAGCGGCAGGGGACACAGATACGCAGTATTTT. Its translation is CASSLAAGDTDTQYF.

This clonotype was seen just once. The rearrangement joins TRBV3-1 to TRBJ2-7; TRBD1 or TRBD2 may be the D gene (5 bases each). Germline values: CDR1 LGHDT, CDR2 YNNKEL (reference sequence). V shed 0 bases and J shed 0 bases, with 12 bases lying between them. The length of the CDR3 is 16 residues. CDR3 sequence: CASSQDGGPSSYEQYF. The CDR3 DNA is TGTGCCAGCAGCCAAGATGGGGGACCCTCCTCCTACGAGCAGTACTTC.

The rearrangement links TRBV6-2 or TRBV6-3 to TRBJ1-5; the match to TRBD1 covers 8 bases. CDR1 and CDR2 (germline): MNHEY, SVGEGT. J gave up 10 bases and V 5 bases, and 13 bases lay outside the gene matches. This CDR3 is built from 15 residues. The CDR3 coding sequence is TGTGCCAGCAGTCCTCAGACAGGGGCCGGCGACCCCCAGCATTTT. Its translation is CASSPQTGAGDPQHF.

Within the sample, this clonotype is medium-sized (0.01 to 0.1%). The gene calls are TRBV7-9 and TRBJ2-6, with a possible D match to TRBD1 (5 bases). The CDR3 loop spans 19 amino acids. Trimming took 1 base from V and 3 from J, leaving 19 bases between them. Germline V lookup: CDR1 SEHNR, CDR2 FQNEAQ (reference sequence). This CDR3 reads CASSLEGRDSHFGANVLTF. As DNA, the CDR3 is TGTGCCAGCAGCTTAGAGGGCAGGGATTCCCACTTTGGGGCCAACGTCCTGACTTTC.

Written as DNA, the CDR3 is TGTGCCAGCGACTCGATGGGGGGCTCCACAGATACGCAGTATTTT. This encodes CASDSMGGSTDTQYF. V and J are TRBV7-9 and TRBJ2-3; D is tentatively TRBD1 or TRBD2 (6 bases each). The ends were cut back, 8 bases at V and 2 bases at J, with 17 bases in the middle. The CDR3 is made up of 15 amino acids. Germline V gene sequence: CDR1 SEHNR, CDR2 FQNEAQ (reference sequence).

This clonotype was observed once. The CDR3 region is CATLLGRTSTDTQYF. The CDR3 coding sequence is TGCGCCACCCTCCTGGGCAGGACTAGCACAGATACGCAGTATTTT. This chain connects TRBV10-2 to TRBJ2-3; tentative D call: TRBD2 (5 bases). Germline V lookup: CDR1 WSHSY, CDR2 SAAADI. V was pared by 10 bases and J by 0 bases, with 17 bases between. CDR3 size: 15 residues.

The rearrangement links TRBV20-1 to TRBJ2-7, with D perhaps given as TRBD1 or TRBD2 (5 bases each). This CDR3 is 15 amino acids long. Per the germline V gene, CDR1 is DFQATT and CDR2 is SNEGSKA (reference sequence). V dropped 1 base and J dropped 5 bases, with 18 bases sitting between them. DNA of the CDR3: TGCAGTGCTAGAGCCCTGGTAGGGGCGCGGGACGAGCAGTACTTC. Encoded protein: CSARALVGARDEQYF.

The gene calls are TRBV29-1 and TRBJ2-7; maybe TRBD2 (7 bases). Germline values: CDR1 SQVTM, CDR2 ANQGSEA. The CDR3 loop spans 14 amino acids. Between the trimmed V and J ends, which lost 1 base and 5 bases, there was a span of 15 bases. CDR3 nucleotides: TGCAGCGTTGAAGTTGGACGGGGGGCAAACGAGCAGTACTTC. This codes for CSVEVGRGANEQYF.

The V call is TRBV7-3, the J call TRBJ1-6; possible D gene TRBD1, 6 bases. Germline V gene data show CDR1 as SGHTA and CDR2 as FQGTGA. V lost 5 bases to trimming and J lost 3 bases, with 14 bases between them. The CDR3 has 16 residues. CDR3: CASSQKEGVYNSPLHF. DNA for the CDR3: TGTGCCAGCAGCCAAAAGGAGGGGGTCTATAATTCACCCCTCCACTTT.

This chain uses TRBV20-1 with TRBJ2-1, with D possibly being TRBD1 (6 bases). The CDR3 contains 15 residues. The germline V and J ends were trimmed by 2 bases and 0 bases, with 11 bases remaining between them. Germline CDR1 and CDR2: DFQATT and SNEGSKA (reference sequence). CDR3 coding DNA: TGCAGTGCTAGATGGGACACCGACTCCTACAATGAGCAGTTCTTC. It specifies CSARWDTDSYNEQFF.

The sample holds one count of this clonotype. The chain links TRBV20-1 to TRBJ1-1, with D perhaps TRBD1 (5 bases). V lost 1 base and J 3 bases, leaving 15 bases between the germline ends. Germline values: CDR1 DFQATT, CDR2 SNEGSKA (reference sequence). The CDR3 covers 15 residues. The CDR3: CSARGRGTGDTEAFF. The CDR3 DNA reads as TGCAGTGCTAGAGGGAGGGGTACTGGGGACACTGAAGCTTTCTTT.

The CDR3 loop reads CASSLVASGGFNEQFF. The DNA of the CDR3 is TGTGCCAGCAGCTTAGTTGCCAGCGGGGGGTTCAATGAGCAGTTCTTC. The rearrangement joins TRBV7-2 to TRBJ2-1; 9 nucleotides match TRBD2. This CDR3 comprises 16 residues. Germline V gene data show CDR1 as SGHTA and CDR2 as FQGNSA. V shed 1 base, J shed 6 bases, and the junction held 7 bases outside the gene matches. Combining the CDR3 with reference TRBV7-2 and TRBJ2-1 gives the whole variable domain GAGVSQSPSNKVTEKGKDVELRCDPISGHTALYWYRQSLGQGLEFLIYFQGNSAPDKSGLPSDRFSAERTGGSVSTLTIQRTQQEDSAVYLCASSLVASGGFNEQFFGPGTRLTVL.

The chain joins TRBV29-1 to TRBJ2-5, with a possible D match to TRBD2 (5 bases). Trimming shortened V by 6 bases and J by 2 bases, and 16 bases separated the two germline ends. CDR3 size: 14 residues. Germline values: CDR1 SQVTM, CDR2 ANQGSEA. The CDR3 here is CSVQRGVGQETQYF. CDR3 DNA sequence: TGCAGCGTCCAACGGGGAGTCGGGCAAGAGACCCAGTACTTC.

This CDR3 is CAWSPGGGYGYTF. The CDR3 nucleotides are TGTGCCTGGAGTCCAGGGGGGGGCTATGGCTACACCTTC. V and J are TRBV30 and TRBJ1-2, with 7 bases aligning to TRBD1. Germline loops: CDR1 GTSNPN, CDR2 SVGIG (reference sequence). J gave up 4 bases and V 2 bases, and 4 bases lay outside the gene matches. The CDR3 covers 13 residues.

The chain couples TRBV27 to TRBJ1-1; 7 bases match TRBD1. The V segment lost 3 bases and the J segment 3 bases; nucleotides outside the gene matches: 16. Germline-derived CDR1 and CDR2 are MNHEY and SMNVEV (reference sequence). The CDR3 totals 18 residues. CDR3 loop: CASSFDPPDRESYTEAFF. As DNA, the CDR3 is TGTGCCAGCAGTTTCGACCCCCCAGACAGGGAGAGTTACACTGAAGCTTTCTTT.

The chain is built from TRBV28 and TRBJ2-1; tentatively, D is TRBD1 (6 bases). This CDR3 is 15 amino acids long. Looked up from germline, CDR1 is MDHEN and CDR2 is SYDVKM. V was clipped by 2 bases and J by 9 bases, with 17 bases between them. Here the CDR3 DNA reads TGTGCCAGCAGTTTAGGAGCTCAGGGGCTCGGTGAGCAGTTCTTC. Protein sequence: CASSLGAQGLGEQFF.

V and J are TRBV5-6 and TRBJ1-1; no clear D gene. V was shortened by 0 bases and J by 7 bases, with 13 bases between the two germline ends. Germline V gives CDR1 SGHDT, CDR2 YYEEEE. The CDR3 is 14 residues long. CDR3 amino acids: CASSLGGKASEAFF. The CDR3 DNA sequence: TGTGCCAGCAGCTTGGGGGGAAAGGCCAGTGAAGCTTTCTTT.

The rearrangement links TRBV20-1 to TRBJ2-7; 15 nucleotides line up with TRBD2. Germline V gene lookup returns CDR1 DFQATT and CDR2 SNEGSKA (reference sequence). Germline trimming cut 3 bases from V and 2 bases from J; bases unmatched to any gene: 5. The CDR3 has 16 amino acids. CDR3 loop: CSASYGLAGGAYEQYF. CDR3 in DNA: TGCAGTGCTAGCTACGGACTAGCGGGGGGGGCCTACGAGCAGTACTTC.

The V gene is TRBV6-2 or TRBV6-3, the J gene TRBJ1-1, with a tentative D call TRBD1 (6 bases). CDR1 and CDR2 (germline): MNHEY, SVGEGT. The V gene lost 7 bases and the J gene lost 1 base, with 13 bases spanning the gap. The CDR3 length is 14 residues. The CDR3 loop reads CASTIDRTNTEAFF. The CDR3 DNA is TGTGCCAGCACTATCGACAGGACGAACACTGAAGCTTTCTTT.

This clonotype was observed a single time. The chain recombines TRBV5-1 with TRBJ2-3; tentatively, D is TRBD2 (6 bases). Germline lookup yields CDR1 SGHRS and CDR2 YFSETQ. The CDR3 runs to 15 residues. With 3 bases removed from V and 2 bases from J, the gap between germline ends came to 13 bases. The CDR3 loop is CASSWDGTYTDTQYF. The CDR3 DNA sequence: TGCGCCAGCAGCTGGGACGGGACTTACACAGATACGCAGTATTTT.

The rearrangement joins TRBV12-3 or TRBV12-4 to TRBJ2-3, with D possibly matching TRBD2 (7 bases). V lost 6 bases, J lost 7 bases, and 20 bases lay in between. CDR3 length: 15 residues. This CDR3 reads CASSLVGGRGNTQYF. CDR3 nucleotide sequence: TGTGCCAGCAGCCTCGTGGGGGGGCGTGGAAATACGCAGTATTTT.

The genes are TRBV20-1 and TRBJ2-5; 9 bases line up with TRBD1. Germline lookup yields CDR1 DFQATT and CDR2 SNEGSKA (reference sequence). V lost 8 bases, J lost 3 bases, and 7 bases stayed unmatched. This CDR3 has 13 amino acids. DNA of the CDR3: TGCAGTCCCCTCCGGACAGGGGAAGAGACCCAGTACTTC. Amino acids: CSPLRTGEETQYF.